This TCR beta chain was captured in a study of T cells in Graves' hyperthyroidism and ophthalmopathy. For the study at large: Staff took peripheral blood when the initial diagnosis was made, before any treatment began. Whole-study findings and limits: The model predicted ophthalmopathy a median around six months before onset.

It was RNA transcripts that yielded the amplified TCR beta CDR3 regions. Using the HTBI primer set, a first-round RT-PCR was run on the TCR CDR3. TCRdb re-derived calls from the multiplex PCR reads in MiXCR, one entry per CDR3 protein. This table holds over 250,000 distinct CDR3 sequences, under 30% found once. This clonotype showed up many times. Its antigen remains unknown. An approximately 10 ml volume of fresh peripheral blood provided the PBMCs. The CDR3 has 15 amino acids. V lost 4 bases and J 1 base, leaving 14 bases between the germline ends. The V gene's germline CDR1 is SQVTM and CDR2 ANQGSEA.

The sequenced sample consisted of blood. The receptor's source is a man in his forties with Graves' hyperthyroidism that later progressed to Graves' ophthalmopathy. This rearrangement joins TRBV29-1 to TRBJ1-5; perhaps TRBD1 as D (5 bases). CDR3 amino acids: CSVVSGLESNQPQHF. CDR3 DNA: TGCAGCGTTGTTTCGGGACTAGAAAGCAATCAGCCCCAGCATTTT. Looking up the rest from reference TRBV29-1 and TRBJ1-5 gives the full variable domain: SAVISQKPSRDICQRGTSLTIQCQVDSQVTMMFWYRQQPGQSLTLIATANQGSEATYESGFVIDKFPISRPNLTFSTLTVSNMSPEDSSIYLCSVVSGLESNQPQHFGDGTRLSIL.